These T cell receptor beta chains were read from a single sample in a study of blood T cells in healthy people across ages. MiXCR, run by TCRdb on the 5' RACE reads, gives a single entry per CDR3 protein. Of about 640,000 distinct CDR3 sequences in the sample, about 30% were seen once. Source material: blood. Receptors originate from a woman of 80 years or more in good health. Each CDR3 is given with its conserved first and last residue. Each record gives: V gene, D gene, J gene, clone size, CDR3 DNA, CDR3 protein. D genes are given only for firm matches. Not all rows give a size; the values are once, few, many and, for expanded clones, a class.

>TRBV20-1|TRBD1|TRBJ2-1|many
TGCAGTGCTGACGGACAGGCAAGCGTCTACAATGAGCAGTTCTTC
CSADGQASVYNEQFF
>TRBV7-2|TRBD1|TRBJ1-2|many
TGTGCCAGCAGCTTAGTAGGTGGGACAGGGGACAACTATGGCTACACCTTC
CASSLVGGTGDNYGYTF
>TRBV7-2|NA|TRBJ2-7|few
TGTGCCAGCAGCTTAGCGGTAGGTTACTACAATGAGCAGTACTTC
CASSLAVGYYNEQYF
>TRBV2|NA|TRBJ1-5|NA
TGTGCCAGCAGTGAATATATAAATCAGCCCCAGCATTTT
CASSEYINQPQHF
>TRBV27|TRBD2|TRBJ2-7|many
TGTGCCAGCAGCCGAGTAGGAAGGACTAGCGGGGTCGAGCAGTACTTC
CASSRVGRTSGVEQYF
>TRBV10-3|TRBD1|TRBJ2-2|NA
TGTGCCATCGGATCCCGCGGGACAGGGGATACCGGGGAGCTGTTTTTT
CAIGSRGTGDTGELFF
>TRBV5-1|TRBD1|TRBJ1-1|many
TGCGCCAGCAGCTCGCTGACAGGGGGCGGCGAAGCTTTCTTT
CASSSLTGGGEAFF
>TRBV29-1|TRBD1|TRBJ2-3|many
TGCAGCGTTTTTGGGACAGGTACTAGCACAGATACGCAGTATTTT
CSVFGTGTSTDTQYF
>TRBV6-2/TRBV6-3|TRBD2|TRBJ2-3|many
TGTGCCAGCACCTACGGACTAGCGGGGGCGGCAGATACGCAGTATTTT
CASTYGLAGAADTQYF
>TRBV14|TRBD2|TRBJ2-7|many
TGTGCCAGCAGCCTCCTGGGGGGGGGTACCTACGAGCAGTACTTC
CASSLLGGGTYEQYF
>TRBV10-3|TRBD1|TRBJ1-2|many
TGTGCCATCAGCCCCGGGACAGGGGGAGGAGGTGGCTACACCTTC
CAISPGTGGGGGYTF
>TRBV13|NA|TRBJ2-4|NA
TGTGCCAGCAGCTCACACAGAACAGGGAGTACAACCAAAAACATTCAGTACTTC
CASSSHRTGSTTKNIQYF
>TRBV10-3|NA|TRBJ1-1|NA
TGTGCCATCAGTAGGGGGGGTAGTATGAACACTGAAGCTTTCTTT
CAISRGGSMNTEAFF
>TRBV25-1|NA|TRBJ1-2|NA
TGTGCCAGCAGTGCACTGGTTTCGGGTGGCTACACCTTC
CASSALVSGGYTF
>TRBV3-1|TRBD2|TRBJ2-7|many
TGTGCCAGCAGCCACCGAAGCGGGGGGAACCCCTACGAGCAGTACTTC
CASSHRSGGNPYEQYF
>TRBV20-1|TRBD2|TRBJ2-1|NA
TGCAGTGCTAGTTGGTCTAGCGGTTACAATGAGCAGTTCTTC
CSASWSSGYNEQFF
>TRBV5-5|NA|TRBJ2-2|few
TGTGCCAGCAGCTTTCGGGGGTCGCGGACCGGGGAGCTGTTTTTT
CASSFRGSRTGELFF